The T cell receptor (beta chain) under discussion was sequenced for a study of somatic mutations in cytotoxic T cells in rheumatoid arthritis. About the study: The researchers flow-sorted some T-cell populations stained with V beta antibodies and got nearly 100% purity, and these included V beta1+ cells sequenced for TCRB. Whole-study results and caveats: Exceedance of 20% of CD8+ cells by the largest CD8+ clone occurred in about an eighth of the 65 patients. The clonality of CD8+ T cells was not significantly different between rheumatoid arthritis patients and age-matched healthy controls.

On this clone itself: As yet, its antigen is unknown.

The repertoire was sequenced with immunoSEQ multiplex PCR; TCRdb's copy has only in-frame clones and lacks some. The sample records about 19,000 clones, 86% being singletons. There are 14 residues in the CDR3. Trimming cost V 0 bases and J 3 bases, with 9 bases left between them. Germline CDR1 and CDR2: SGDLS and YYNGEE. The sequencing sample was made of CD8+ T cells sorted from blood. The chain links TRBV9 to TRBJ1-2; no reliable D call. The TCR originated in a man in his forties in good health. CDR3 sequence: CASSVGGGDYGYTF. DNA of the CDR3: TGTGCCAGCAGCGTAGGGGGAGGAGACTATGGCTACACCTTC.